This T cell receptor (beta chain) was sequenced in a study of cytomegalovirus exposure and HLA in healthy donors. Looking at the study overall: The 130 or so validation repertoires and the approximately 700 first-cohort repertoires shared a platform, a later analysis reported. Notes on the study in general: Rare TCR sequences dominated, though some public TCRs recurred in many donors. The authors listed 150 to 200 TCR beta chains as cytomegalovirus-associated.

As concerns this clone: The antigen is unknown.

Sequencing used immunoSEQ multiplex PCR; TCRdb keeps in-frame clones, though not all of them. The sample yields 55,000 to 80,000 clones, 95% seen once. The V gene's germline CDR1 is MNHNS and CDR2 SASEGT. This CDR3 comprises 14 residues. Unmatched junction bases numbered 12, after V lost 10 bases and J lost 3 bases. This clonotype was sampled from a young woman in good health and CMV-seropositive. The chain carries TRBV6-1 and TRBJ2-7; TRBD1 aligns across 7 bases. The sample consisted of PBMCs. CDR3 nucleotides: TGTGCCACTCGACTAACAGGGGATTTCTACGAGCAGTACTTC. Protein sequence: CATRLTGDFYEQYF.